This TCR beta chain was recorded in a study of blood T cells in healthy people across ages. Sample-barcoded 5' priming and a J-beta primer mix drove a second PCR of about 7 to 12 cycles. Per sample, CDR3-containing paired-end reads numbered at least 2.5 million. TCRdb recomputed calls from the 5' RACE reads with MiXCR, one row per CDR3 protein. The sample lists fewer than 900,000 distinct CDR3 sequences, about 40% occurring once. Germline V gene sequence: CDR1 SGHRS, CDR2 YFSETQ. CDR3 length: 15 residues. V was shortened by 5 bases and J by 0 bases, with 14 bases between the two germline ends. In its sample, this clonotype was seen a few times. Its matching antigen is unknown. Study-level findings and limits: A roughly linear fall in TCR beta diversity per million T cells was seen with increasing age. Any changes in expanded clonotypes were possibly confounded, as donor CMV status remained unknown.

V gene TRBV5-1 combines with J gene TRBJ1-1; a possible D gene is TRBD1 (6 bases). Input material: blood. The sequence derives from a woman in her fifties or sixties in good health. The CDR3 here is CASRVDSVMNTEAFF. The CDR3 DNA is TGCGCCAGCAGAGTGGACAGCGTTATGAACACTGAAGCTTTCTTT.